The 25 T cell receptor beta chains below were found in one sample sequenced in a study of naive and memory T cell subsets. The SP2 primer and nested alpha and beta constant region primers amplified ligated cDNA in four rounds. One entry per CDR3 protein, called by TCRdb with MiXCR from the 5' RACE reads. Of 55,000 to 70,000 distinct CDR3 sequences detected, 7.2% appear once; the ten largest clones hold 9% to 10%. The library had UMIs added by 3' ligation of an oligonucleotide to TCR cDNA. These TCRs come from a male donor in good health.

This clonotype was counted at least ten times. The chain carries TRBV4-1 and TRBJ2-2; possible D gene TRBD2, 6 bases. CDR3 size: 15 residues. Germline CDR1 and CDR2: MGHRA and YSYEKL. Trimming left V 1 base short and J 3 bases short, with 9 bases between. CDR3 region: CASSQAGVYTGELFF. Written as DNA, the CDR3 is TGCGCCAGCAGCCAAGCGGGGGTTTACACCGGGGAGCTGTTTTTT.

The chain recombines TRBV5-1 with TRBJ2-2; 9 bases fit TRBD1. The V segment lost 0 bases and the J segment 1 base; nucleotides outside the gene matches: 7. The V gene's germline CDR1 is SGHRS and CDR2 YFSETQ. The CDR3 runs 18 residues. In nucleotides, the CDR3 is TGCGCCAGCAGCTTGGATGGGGACAGGGAATTGAACACCGGGGAGCTGTTTTTT. Its translation: CASSLDGDRELNTGELFF.

This clonotype was counted at least ten times. The chain has TRBV5-5 and TRBJ2-7; the D gene is possibly TRBD2 (6 bases). Trimming took 4 bases from V and 1 from J, leaving 12 bases between them. Germline CDR1 SGHKS, CDR2 YYEKEE (reference sequence). There are 14 residues in the CDR3. In nucleotides, the CDR3 is TGTGCCAGCAGCCACCCACGGGAGTCCTACGAGCAGTACTTC. Encoded protein: CASSHPRESYEQYF.

This clonotype was found many times. The rearrangement links TRBV10-3 to TRBJ2-7; a possible D gene is TRBD1 (6 bases). Germline V gene lookup returns CDR1 ENHRY and CDR2 SYGVKD. Trimming shortened V by 6 bases and J by 0 bases, and 15 bases separated the two germline ends. The CDR3 contains 15 residues. CDR3 nucleotide sequence: TGTGCCATCAGGTCCGGGACAACCAGCTCCTACGAGCAGTACTTC. Its translation is CAIRSGTTSSYEQYF.

The chain has TRBV19 and TRBJ1-5; D not certain. Germline V lookup: CDR1 LNHDA, CDR2 SQIVND (reference sequence). CDR3 length: 13 amino acids. V lost 8 bases, J lost 2 bases, and 10 bases lay in between. The CDR3 here is CASLGKGNQPQHF. The CDR3 nucleotides are TGTGCCAGTCTCGGGAAAGGCAATCAGCCCCAGCATTTT.

This clonotype was recorded a few times. The gene calls are TRBV2 and TRBJ2-3, with D possibly being TRBD1 (5 bases). With 4 bases removed from V and 2 bases from J, the gap between germline ends came to 10 bases. Looked up from germline, CDR1 is SNHLY and CDR2 is FYNNEI. CDR3 length: 14 residues. In nucleotides, the CDR3 is TGTGCCAGCAGTGTCACGACAGACACAGATACGCAGTATTTT. Residues: CASSVTTDTDTQYF.

This clonotype has at least ten counts. The chain links TRBV5-1 to TRBJ2-6; D possibly corresponds to TRBD1 (5 bases). V dropped 0 bases and J dropped 2 bases, with 6 bases sitting between them. Looked up from germline, CDR1 is SGHRS and CDR2 is YFSETQ. The CDR3 extends over 15 amino acids. CDR3 DNA: TGCGCCAGCAGCTTGGGACAGACTGGGGCCAACGTCCTGACTTTC. Its translation is CASSLGQTGANVLTF.

This clonotype showed up just a few times. The CDR3 DNA sequence: TGTGCCAGCAGCTTAGCGTCCCAGAGGGGGCGCGTCTACGAGCAGTACTTC. Amino acids: CASSLASQRGRVYEQYF. The genes are TRBV7-9 and TRBJ2-7; TRBD1 aligns across 7 bases. The V and J ends lost 0 bases and 3 bases, in that order; junction bases with no gene match: 11. The germline CDR1 and CDR2 sequences are SEHNR and FQNEAQ (reference sequence). This CDR3 contains 17 residues.

This clonotype showed up just a few times. The chain links TRBV3-1 to TRBJ1-2; D gene uncertain. This CDR3 contains 15 residues. Germline CDR1 LGHDT, CDR2 YNNKEL (reference sequence). Trimming shortened V by 0 bases and J by 1 base, and 9 bases separated the two germline ends. The chain's CDR3 is CASSQDPRHNYGYTF. CDR3 bases: TGTGCCAGCAGCCAAGATCCCCGACATAACTATGGCTACACCTTC.

The chain is built from TRBV9 and TRBJ1-1, with 7 bases lining up with TRBD1. The germline V gene has CDR1 SGDLS and CDR2 YYNGEE. This CDR3 comprises 16 residues. Germline trimming cut 4 bases from V and 0 bases from J; bases unmatched to any gene: 9. CDR3 nucleotide sequence: TGTGCCAGCAGCCCGCGGGACAGAGTAGTGAACACTGAAGCTTTCTTT. This gives the protein CASSPRDRVVNTEAFF.

There are a few counts of this clonotype. V and J are TRBV20-1 and TRBJ2-2; TRBD1 is a possible D gene (6 bases). Per the germline V gene, CDR1 is DFQATT and CDR2 is SNEGSKA (reference sequence). V shed 5 bases and J shed 1 base, with 11 bases lying between them. This CDR3 spans 14 amino acids. The CDR3 DNA reads as TGCAGTGCTCAAGGGGGAGTGAACACCGGGGAGCTGTTTTTT. Protein: CSAQGGVNTGELFF.

The chain couples TRBV6-6 to TRBJ1-5; 7 bases fit TRBD1. Germline-derived CDR1 and CDR2 are MNHNY and SVGAGI (reference sequence). This CDR3 is 15 amino acids long. V lost 6 bases, J lost 7 bases, and 12 bases stayed unmatched. The CDR3 region is CASSPAGGEDQPQHF. The DNA for the CDR3 is TGTGCCAGCAGCCCCGCAGGGGGAGAGGACCAGCCCCAGCATTTT.

The chain carries TRBV3-1 and TRBJ2-7, with 7 positions matching TRBD2. Per the germline V gene, CDR1 is LGHDT and CDR2 is YNNKEL (reference sequence). This CDR3 comprises 16 residues. The V gene end was trimmed by 0 bases and the J gene end by 0 bases; junction bases not matched to a gene: 5. As DNA, the CDR3 is TGTGCCAGCAGCCAAGACGCGGGGGTGGTCTCCTACGAGCAGTACTTC. Its translation is CASSQDAGVVSYEQYF.

This clonotype has more than one count but fewer than ten. The chain is built from TRBV3-1 and TRBJ2-1; 12 nucleotides match TRBD2. The V gene end was trimmed by 4 bases and the J gene end by 5 bases; junction bases not matched to a gene: 9. CDR1 LGHDT and CDR2 YNNKEL come from the germline V gene (reference sequence). This CDR3 contains 17 residues. CDR3 in DNA: TGTGCCAGCAGCCGAGCCCCTAGCGGGGGGGCCGACAATGAGCAGTTCTTC. It yields the protein CASSRAPSGGADNEQFF.

This clonotype was counted at least ten times. CDR3: CAISEGQDFSGNTIYF. DNA of the CDR3: TGTGCCATCAGTGAGGGACAGGACTTCTCTGGAAACACCATATATTTT. The chain uses TRBV10-3 and TRBJ1-3; 7 nucleotides align to TRBD1. Germline trimming cut 2 bases from V and 0 bases from J; bases unmatched to any gene: 4. The germline gives CDR1 ENHRY, CDR2 SYGVKD. The CDR3 is made up of 16 amino acids.

The rearrangement links TRBV29-1 to TRBJ1-1, with D perhaps TRBD1 (6 bases). Germline CDR1 reads SQVTM; CDR2 reads ANQGSEA. The CDR3 consists of 13 residues. With 5 bases removed from V and 5 bases from J, the gap between germline ends came to 15 bases. The CDR3 DNA follows: TGCAGCGTTTGTCGGGGGGCCGCGACTGAAGCTTTCTTT. Protein sequence: CSVCRGAATEAFF.

This rearrangement joins TRBV12-5 to TRBJ2-5; the D gene is possibly TRBD1 (6 bases). CDR3 length equals 16 residues. With 3 bases removed from V and 1 base from J, the gap between germline ends came to 15 bases. CDR1 is LGHNT and CDR2 is FRNRAP in the germline V gene. CDR3 DNA sequence: TGTGCTAGTGGTTTAGGGACAAACCCGAGCCAAGAGACCCAGTACTTC. This sequence encodes CASGLGTNPSQETQYF.

This clonotype came up a few times. The chain links TRBV6-5 to TRBJ2-1, with D hard to call. Looked up from germline, CDR1 is MNHEY and CDR2 is SVGAGI. The CDR3 totals 16 residues. V shed 0 bases and J shed 7 bases, with 16 bases lying between them. CDR3 loop: CASSYSALHRSNEQFF. The CDR3 nucleotides are TGTGCCAGCAGTTACTCAGCGCTACACCGGTCAAATGAGCAGTTCTTC.

In its sample, this clonotype was seen a few times. J is TRBJ1-3 and V is TRBV7-7, with a possible D match to TRBD1 (5 bases). The length of the CDR3 is 16 residues. The V end was cut by 5 bases, the J end by 0 bases, with 14 bases between. CDR1 and CDR2 (germline): SSHAT, FNYEAQ (reference sequence). CDR3 protein: CASSPGEGDSGNTIYF. The CDR3 nucleotides are TGTGCCAGCAGCCCGGGGGAGGGAGACTCTGGAAACACCATATATTTT.

This clonotype is deemed medium-sized. The junction and the germline gene differ at one end; a read error may be behind it. V is TRBV13 and J is TRBJ2-3, with D uncertain. This CDR3 is built from 12 residues. Germline V gene lookup returns CDR1 PRHDT and CDR2 FYEKMQ (reference sequence). The CDR3 nucleotides are TGTGCCAGCAGCTCCGACTTGAGCTCTCTCCTTTTT. Amino acids: CASSSDLSSLLF.

This clonotype was counted ten times or more. The chain carries TRBV20-1 and TRBJ2-5; TRBD2 matches at 12 bases. Per germline, CDR1 DFQATT and CDR2 SNEGSKA (reference sequence). The trim removed 2 bases at V and 5 bases at J, leaving 3 bases unmatched. The CDR3 totals 14 residues. The CDR3 loop reads CSARSSGGAETQYF. As DNA, the CDR3 is TGCAGTGCTAGATCTAGCGGGGGGGCTGAGACCCAGTACTTC.

The V gene is TRBV19, the J gene TRBJ1-4, with unresolved D. The CDR3 covers 15 residues. V was pared by 4 bases and J by 4 bases, with 13 bases between. Germline V gene sequence: CDR1 LNHDA, CDR2 SQIVND (reference sequence). CDR3 in amino acids: CASSTGLGLNEKLFF. DNA for the CDR3: TGTGCCAGTAGTACTGGGCTCGGGCTTAATGAAAAACTGTTTTTT.

The J gene is TRBJ2-2, the V gene TRBV6-6; 11 bases match TRBD1. This CDR3 comprises 15 residues. V lost 10 bases to trimming and J lost 7 bases; unmatched junction nucleotides: 11. Germline loops: CDR1 MNHNY, CDR2 SVGAGI (reference sequence). This CDR3 reads CATKGGQGEIGELFF. CDR3 coding DNA: TGTGCCACCAAGGGGGGACAGGGGGAGATCGGGGAGCTGTTTTTT.

The genes are TRBV12-3 or TRBV12-4 and TRBJ1-4; 8 nucleotides line up with TRBD1. Losses at the gene ends were 4 bases for V and 6 bases for J; bases not matched to a gene: 10. The CDR3 extends over 16 amino acids. For the CDR3, the DNA is TGTGCCAGCAGTTGGGGGCAGGGGGCTGCCGATGAAAAACTGTTTTTT. Its protein is CASSWGQGAADEKLFF.

This clonotype has a handful of counts. V gene TRBV7-6 combines with J gene TRBJ2-7; 9 nucleotides match TRBD2. CDR3 length: 19 amino acids. From germline, CDR1 is SGHVS and CDR2 FNYEAQ. The V segment lost 1 base and the J segment 3 bases; nucleotides outside the gene matches: 16. CDR3 loop: CASSLGRGPSGMHDYEQYF. CDR3 sequence (DNA): TGTGCCAGCAGCTTAGGTAGAGGCCCTAGCGGGATGCACGACTACGAGCAGTACTTC. Based on the CDR3 plus reference TRBV7-6 and TRBJ2-7, the full variable domain is GAGVSQSPRYKVTKRGQDVALRCDPISGHVSLYWYRQALGQGPEFLTYFNYEAQQDKSGLPNDRFSAERPEGSISTLTIQRTEQRDSAMYRCASSLGRGPSGMHDYEQYFGPGTRLTVT.